These T cell receptor beta chains were read from a single sample in a study of identical twins. TCRdb re-analysed the 5' RACE reads in MiXCR, keeping a single row per CDR3 protein. The sample holds nearly 900,000 distinct CDR3 sequences, approximately 13% seen once. The same data also contributed to another study, on yellow fever vaccine responses in identical twins.

Sequencing was carried out using PBMCs. All receptors derive from a woman aged 18-30 years in good health. Each CDR3 is given with its conserved first and last residue. D genes are given only for firm matches. Only part of the rows carry a size: once, few, many, or a class if the clone is expanded.

V gene: TRBV24-1; clone size: once; J gene: TRBJ2-3; D gene: NA; CDR3 protein: CATSDRGVTDTQYF; CDR3 DNA: TGTGCCACCAGTGACAGGGGAGTCACAGATACGCAGTATTTT
V gene: TRBV12-3/TRBV12-4; clone size: few; J gene: TRBJ2-7; D gene: TRBD1; CDR3 protein: CASSFWDRAYEQYF; CDR3 DNA: TGTGCCAGCAGTTTTTGGGACAGGGCCTACGAGCAGTACTTC
V gene: TRBV20-1; clone size: few; J gene: TRBJ1-6; D gene: NA; CDR3 protein: CSAHEAGHNSPLHF; CDR3 DNA: TGCAGTGCTCACGAGGCAGGACACAATTCACCCCTCCACTTT
V gene: TRBV12-3/TRBV12-4; clone size: few; J gene: TRBJ1-6; D gene: TRBD1; CDR3 protein: CASSPTGVESYNSPLHF; CDR3 DNA: TGTGCCAGCAGTCCGACAGGGGTCGAATCCTATAATTCACCCCTCCACTTT
V gene: TRBV6-2/TRBV6-3; clone size: NA; J gene: TRBJ2-7; D gene: NA; CDR3 protein: CASSFQGGQYF; CDR3 DNA: TGTGCCAGCAGTTTTCAGGGAGGGCAGTACTTC
V gene: TRBV11-3; clone size: few; J gene: TRBJ2-1; D gene: TRBD2; CDR3 protein: CASSSKTGLAVYNEQFF; CDR3 DNA: TGTGCCAGCAGCTCGAAGACCGGACTAGCGGTCTACAATGAGCAGTTCTTC
V gene: TRBV5-5; clone size: NA; J gene: TRBJ2-7; D gene: TRBD2; CDR3 protein: CASSSRTSGRFEQYF; CDR3 DNA: TGTGCCAGCAGCTCCCGGACTAGCGGGAGATTTGAGCAGTACTTC
V gene: TRBV12-3/TRBV12-4; clone size: many; J gene: TRBJ2-1; D gene: TRBD2; CDR3 protein: CASSFWTSGNYNEQFF; CDR3 DNA: TGTGCCAGCAGTTTTTGGACTAGCGGGAACTACAATGAGCAGTTCTTC
V gene: TRBV12-3/TRBV12-4; clone size: NA; J gene: TRBJ2-3; D gene: TRBD2; CDR3 protein: CASSLRTTSGGRGTQYF; CDR3 DNA: TGTGCCAGCAGTTTAAGGACGACTAGCGGGGGGAGAGGCACGCAGTATTTT
V gene: TRBV2; clone size: NA; J gene: TRBJ2-2; D gene: TRBD1; CDR3 protein: CASTGAGQGRTGELFF; CDR3 DNA: TGTGCCAGCACCGGAGCTGGACAGGGGAGGACCGGGGAGCTGTTTTTT
V gene: TRBV4-1; clone size: NA; J gene: TRBJ2-1; D gene: TRBD2; CDR3 protein: CASTLTGTSVNEQFF; CDR3 DNA: TGCGCCAGCACCCTAACCGGGACTAGCGTCAATGAGCAGTTCTTC
V gene: TRBV5-1; clone size: NA; J gene: TRBJ2-5; D gene: NA; CDR3 protein: CASSLEAVQETQYF; CDR3 DNA: TGCGCCAGCAGCTTGGAGGCAGTCCAAGAGACCCAGTACTTC
V gene: TRBV7-6; clone size: many; J gene: TRBJ1-2; D gene: TRBD1; CDR3 protein: CASSLAGTDGYTF; CDR3 DNA: TGTGCCAGCAGCTTAGCGGGGACAGATGGCTACACCTTC
V gene: TRBV20-1; clone size: few; J gene: TRBJ2-7; D gene: NA; CDR3 protein: CSAPPPDGGPYEQYF; CDR3 DNA: TGCAGTGCTCCGCCCCCGGACGGGGGGCCCTACGAGCAGTACTTC
V gene: TRBV6-1; clone size: NA; J gene: TRBJ1-1; D gene: TRBD1; CDR3 protein: CASRSPGGILGWVNTEAFF; CDR3 DNA: TGTGCCAGCCGCAGTCCAGGGGGCATTCTCGGATGGGTAAACACTGAAGCTTTCTTT
V gene: TRBV20-1; clone size: NA; J gene: TRBJ2-7; D gene: NA; CDR3 protein: CSASIAIDYEQYF; CDR3 DNA: TGCAGTGCTAGTATTGCGATTGATTACGAGCAGTACTTC
V gene: TRBV6-5; clone size: NA; J gene: TRBJ2-7; D gene: TRBD2; CDR3 protein: CASRLRAGVESGEQYF; CDR3 DNA: TGTGCCAGCCGTTTGCGGGCGGGAGTGGAGTCGGGTGAGCAGTACTTC
V gene: TRBV11-1; clone size: NA; J gene: TRBJ2-3; D gene: TRBD2; CDR3 protein: CASSFNPLAGVLPDTQYF; CDR3 DNA: TGTGCCAGCAGCTTCAATCCACTAGCGGGGGTCCTACCAGATACGCAGTATTTT
V gene: TRBV7-2; clone size: few; J gene: TRBJ2-3; D gene: NA; CDR3 protein: CASSLRPSLDTQYF; CDR3 DNA: TGTGCCAGCAGCTTACGACCGTCCCTAGATACGCAGTATTTT
V gene: TRBV6-2/TRBV6-3; clone size: few; J gene: TRBJ2-1; D gene: TRBD2; CDR3 protein: CASRRTGAGVYNEQFF; CDR3 DNA: TGTGCCAGCAGGCGGACCGGGGCGGGAGTTTACAATGAGCAGTTCTTC
V gene: TRBV2; clone size: NA; J gene: TRBJ2-7; D gene: TRBD2; CDR3 protein: CASSVGLDGRIYEQYF; CDR3 DNA: TGTGCCAGCAGTGTTGGTTTGGACGGGAGGATCTACGAGCAGTACTTC
V gene: TRBV10-3; clone size: NA; J gene: TRBJ1-2; D gene: NA; CDR3 protein: CAISEQGGYTF; CDR3 DNA: TGTGCCATCAGTGAACAGGGAGGCTACACCTTC
V gene: TRBV7-9; clone size: few; J gene: TRBJ1-3; D gene: NA; CDR3 protein: CASRAASGNTIYF; CDR3 DNA: TGTGCCAGCAGGGCAGCTTCTGGAAACACCATATATTTT
V gene: TRBV12-3/TRBV12-4; clone size: NA; J gene: TRBJ2-6; D gene: NA; CDR3 protein: CASSSGRSFSGANVLTF; CDR3 DNA: TGTGCCAGCAGTTCTGGCAGATCCTTCTCTGGGGCCAACGTCCTGACTTTC
V gene: TRBV24-1; clone size: NA; J gene: TRBJ2-1; D gene: NA; CDR3 protein: CATSDLHSNEQFF; CDR3 DNA: TGTGCCACCAGTGATTTGCACAGCAATGAGCAGTTCTTC
V gene: TRBV20-1; clone size: few; J gene: TRBJ1-4; D gene: NA; CDR3 protein: CSARDHEQIGEKLFF; CDR3 DNA: TGCAGTGCTAGAGATCACGAACAGATCGGGGAAAAACTGTTTTTT
V gene: TRBV15; clone size: few; J gene: TRBJ2-5; D gene: NA; CDR3 protein: CATSRATGLQETQYF; CDR3 DNA: TGTGCCACCAGCAGAGCGACGGGACTCCAAGAGACCCAGTACTTC
V gene: TRBV20-1; clone size: NA; J gene: TRBJ2-7; D gene: TRBD1; CDR3 protein: CSASPDRVSWLASYEQYF; CDR3 DNA: TGCAGTGCTAGCCCCGACAGGGTTAGCTGGTTGGCCTCCTACGAGCAGTACTTC
V gene: TRBV20-1; clone size: few; J gene: TRBJ1-2; D gene: TRBD1; CDR3 protein: CSAGQGADGYTF; CDR3 DNA: TGCAGTGCTGGACAGGGGGCTGATGGCTACACCTTC
V gene: TRBV9; clone size: few; J gene: TRBJ2-3; D gene: NA; CDR3 protein: CASSVEGTVTDTQYF; CDR3 DNA: TGTGCCAGCAGCGTAGAAGGGACGGTTACAGATACGCAGTATTTT
V gene: TRBV7-9; clone size: few; J gene: TRBJ2-7; D gene: TRBD2; CDR3 protein: CASSLGAGGPVGEQYF; CDR3 DNA: TGTGCCAGCAGCTTGGGTGCGGGAGGGCCGGTTGGCGAGCAGTACTTC
V gene: TRBV7-3; clone size: NA; J gene: TRBJ2-3; D gene: NA; CDR3 protein: CASSLRGGGSLSSTDTQYF; CDR3 DNA: TGTGCCAGCAGCTTAAGGGGAGGGGGTTCCCTATCTAGCACAGATACGCAGTATTTT
V gene: TRBV12-3/TRBV12-4; clone size: NA; J gene: TRBJ2-3; D gene: NA; CDR3 protein: CASSLAGRLNTDTQYF; CDR3 DNA: TGTGCCAGCAGTTTAGCGGGACGCCTCAACACAGATACGCAGTATTTT
V gene: TRBV7-3; clone size: NA; J gene: TRBJ2-1; D gene: TRBD2; CDR3 protein: CASSLVLGGRTSGNEQFF; CDR3 DNA: TGTGCCAGCAGCTTAGTCCTGGGCGGGAGGACTTCGGGGAATGAGCAGTTCTTC
V gene: TRBV3-1; clone size: few; J gene: TRBJ2-5; D gene: NA; CDR3 protein: CASSQDPGVRETQYF; CDR3 DNA: TGTGCCAGCAGCCAAGATCCAGGGGTTCGGGAGACCCAGTACTTC
V gene: TRBV2; clone size: NA; J gene: TRBJ2-7; D gene: TRBD2; CDR3 protein: CASGREGYYEQYF; CDR3 DNA: TGTGCCAGCGGGCGGGAGGGCTACTACGAGCAGTACTTC
V gene: TRBV9; clone size: NA; J gene: TRBJ2-5; D gene: NA; CDR3 protein: CASSVSAEETQYF; CDR3 DNA: TGTGCCAGCAGCGTATCAGCGGAAGAGACCCAGTACTTC
V gene: TRBV29-1; clone size: few; J gene: TRBJ2-2; D gene: TRBD1; CDR3 protein: CSVEEQGAFTGELFF; CDR3 DNA: TGCAGCGTTGAAGAACAGGGGGCGTTCACCGGGGAGCTGTTTTTT
V gene: TRBV20-1; clone size: many; J gene: TRBJ2-1; D gene: NA; CDR3 protein: CSAPTNYEQFF; CDR3 DNA: TGCAGTGCCCCGACTAATTATGAGCAGTTCTTC
V gene: TRBV15; clone size: NA; J gene: TRBJ2-7; D gene: TRBD2; CDR3 protein: CATSRDVGGLATEQYF; CDR3 DNA: TGTGCCACCAGCAGAGATGTCGGGGGACTAGCGACAGAGCAGTACTTC
V gene: TRBV12-3/TRBV12-4; clone size: NA; J gene: TRBJ1-6; D gene: NA; CDR3 protein: CASSPEGGYSPLHF; CDR3 DNA: TGTGCCAGCAGCCCGGAGGGAGGGTATTCACCCCTCCACTTT
V gene: TRBV3-1; clone size: NA; J gene: TRBJ1-2; D gene: NA; CDR3 protein: CASSQDFGGRDGYTF; CDR3 DNA: TGTGCCAGCAGCCAAGATTTCGGGGGGCGGGATGGCTACACCTTC
V gene: TRBV28; clone size: many; J gene: TRBJ2-1; D gene: NA; CDR3 protein: CASSLQLNEQFF; CDR3 DNA: TGTGCCAGCAGTTTACAATTAAATGAGCAGTTCTTC
V gene: TRBV6-2/TRBV6-3; clone size: NA; J gene: TRBJ1-3; D gene: NA; CDR3 protein: CASRPRSGAERFNSGNTIYF; CDR3 DNA: TGTGCCAGCCGCCCCCGATCCGGGGCCGAAAGATTTAACTCTGGAAACACCATATATTTT
V gene: TRBV6-5; clone size: few; J gene: TRBJ1-1; D gene: TRBD1; CDR3 protein: CASSFRDRSTEAFF; CDR3 DNA: TGTGCCAGCAGTTTCCGGGACAGGTCCACTGAAGCTTTCTTT
V gene: TRBV20-1; clone size: few; J gene: TRBJ1-1; D gene: NA; CDR3 protein: CSARPLNTEAFF; CDR3 DNA: TGCAGTGCTAGACCGTTGAACACTGAAGCTTTCTTT
V gene: TRBV20-1; clone size: many; J gene: TRBJ2-1; D gene: NA; CDR3 protein: CSANGIGGDNEQFF; CDR3 DNA: TGCAGTGCTAATGGGATCGGCGGGGACAATGAGCAGTTCTTC
V gene: TRBV20-1; clone size: NA; J gene: TRBJ2-7; D gene: TRBD2; CDR3 protein: CSAGLGLDYEQYF; CDR3 DNA: TGCAGTGCTGGCTTGGGACTAGACTACGAGCAGTACTTC
V gene: TRBV11-1; clone size: NA; J gene: TRBJ1-2; D gene: NA; CDR3 protein: CASSVGDHGYTF; CDR3 DNA: TGTGCCAGCTCGGTCGGGGACCATGGCTACACCTTC
V gene: TRBV7-8; clone size: many; J gene: TRBJ2-7; D gene: NA; CDR3 protein: CASSLDSLSVNRTYEQYF; CDR3 DNA: TGTGCCAGCAGCTTAGATTCCCTGTCCGTGAACAGGACCTACGAGCAGTACTTC
V gene: TRBV20-1; clone size: many; J gene: TRBJ2-7; D gene: TRBD2; CDR3 protein: CSARATSGPETLEQYF; CDR3 DNA: TGCAGTGCTAGGGCCACTAGCGGCCCAGAAACCCTCGAGCAGTACTTC
V gene: TRBV12-3/TRBV12-4; clone size: few; J gene: TRBJ2-7; D gene: TRBD2; CDR3 protein: CASSLGVSGRAPYEQYF; CDR3 DNA: TGTGCCAGCAGTTTAGGGGTTAGCGGGAGGGCCCCATACGAGCAGTACTTC
V gene: TRBV10-2; clone size: many; J gene: TRBJ2-2; D gene: NA; CDR3 protein: CASRKGRSTGELFF; CDR3 DNA: TGCGCCAGCAGGAAGGGAAGGAGTACCGGGGAGCTGTTTTTT